This T cell receptor (beta chain) was found in a study of blood T cells in healthy people across ages. V lost 0 bases, J lost 10 bases, and 26 bases lay in between. Germline V gene lookup returns CDR1 LNHNV and CDR2 YYDKDF (reference sequence). The CDR3 totals 18 residues. The second PCR ran roughly 7 to 11 cycles with a sample-barcoded 5' primer and J-beta primers. Each TCR beta cDNA got a 12-nucleotide random molecular identifier. Each CDR3 protein gets one entry after TCRdb re-called the 5' RACE reads with MiXCR. The repertoire holds about 970,000 distinct CDR3 sequences, with about 53% as singletons.

This TCR was sampled from a woman aged 55 to 70 in good health. The sample comprised blood. The chain is built from TRBV15 and TRBJ2-3; D possibly uses TRBD1 or TRBD2 (5 bases each). In DNA form, the CDR3 reads TGTGCCACCAGCAGAGAGGATCTCGGAGGACCCGGCGTGGGGGCGCAGTATTTT. Translated: CATSREDLGGPGVGAQYF.